These 25 T cell receptor beta chains came from one sample sequenced in a study of kidney transplant recipient with SARS-CoV-2 infection. TCRdb itself ran the reads through MiXCR, one entry per CDR3 protein. The sample consists of 200,000 to 300,000 distinct CDR3 sequences, 25% to 30% of them appearing once. Here the sequenced sample was a blood sample, taken at baseline and between days 110 and 120 from a kidney transplant recipient. These receptors were taken from a male patient between 25 and 39 years old who had COVID-19 and was a kidney transplant recipient. Some T cells may be supplied by the graft donor.

This clonotype has more than one count but fewer than ten. The V and J genes are TRBV11-2 and TRBJ2-1; the D is unclear. The germline V gene has CDR1 SGHAT and CDR2 FQNNGV. Trimming removed 1 base at V and 2 bases at J, with 6 bases between. The CDR3 is 14 residues long. The CDR3 spells CASSLGLAYNEQFF. The CDR3 coding sequence is TGTGCCAGCAGCTTAGGGCTAGCCTACAATGAGCAGTTCTTC.

This clonotype was recorded many times. The chain combines TRBV7-6 with TRBJ2-5; D gene unclear. V was shortened by 5 bases and J by 5 bases, with 15 bases between the two germline ends. This CDR3 is 14 amino acids long. Germline V lookup: CDR1 SGHVS, CDR2 FNYEAQ. The CDR3 DNA is TGTGCCAGCAGCCTAGGGCCGACAAGGGAGACCCAGTACTTC. Encoded protein: CASSLGPTRETQYF. Variable domain in full (rest from reference TRBV7-6 and TRBJ2-5): GAGVSQSPRYKVTKRGQDVALRCDPISGHVSLYWYRQALGQGPEFLTYFNYEAQQDKSGLPNDRFSAERPEGSISTLTIQRTEQRDSAMYRCASSLGPTRETQYFGPGTRLLVL.

For this clonotype: Here the CDR3 omits its conserved ending phenylalanine or tryptophan, so a read error is the likely source. V usage is TRBV30 and J usage is TRBJ1-2; 8 bases map to TRBD1. The V gene end was trimmed by 5 bases and the J gene end by 9 bases; junction bases not matched to a gene: 11. Germline V lookup: CDR1 GTSNPN, CDR2 SVGIG (reference sequence). This CDR3 is built from 13 residues. The CDR3 DNA reads TGTGCCTGGGGGACTCCGACAGGGGAGAGCTACACCCTC. Translation gives CAWGTPTGESYTL.

This clonotype was observed many times. This sequence joins TRBV20-1 and TRBJ2-5, with TRBD1 matching 9 bases. This CDR3 comprises 16 residues. CDR1 and CDR2 (germline): DFQATT, SNEGSKA (reference sequence). The junction had 11 bases not matched to a gene; V was cut back by 2 bases and J by 4 bases. CDR3 nucleotide sequence: TGCAGTGCTAGACACGAGAAGGGACAGGGAAGAGAGACCCAGTACTTC. The encoded protein is CSARHEKGQGRETQYF.

This clonotype was seen at least ten times. The chain couples TRBV12-3 or TRBV12-4 to TRBJ1-1; D is uncertain. This CDR3 spans 11 amino acids. Trimming took off 6 bases at V and 5 bases at J, with 7 bases between the two ends. CDR3 nucleotides: TGTGCCAGCAGCCTAACGACTGAAGCTTTCTTT. It translates to CASSLTTEAFF.

This clonotype was observed at least ten times. V usage is TRBV6-5 and J usage is TRBJ2-1, with D unresolved. Per germline, CDR1 MNHEY and CDR2 SVGAGI. Deletions cut 2 bases from V and 9 bases from J, with 20 bases between. The length of the CDR3 is 16 residues. In DNA form, the CDR3 reads TGTGCCAGCAGTTACACAGCGCTTACTTGGGCAGCTGAGCAGTTCTTC. It encodes CASSYTALTWAAEQFF.

In regard to this clonotype: This may come from a read error, since a much larger clone is one base off. The genes are TRBV5-1 and TRBJ1-2; D is unclear. Germline values: CDR1 SGHRS, CDR2 YFSETQ. The CDR3 runs 14 residues. The CDR3 coding sequence is TGCGCCAACAGCTTGGAGCGCAGGAACTATGGCTACACCTTC. It specifies CANSLERRNYGYTF.

This sequence joins TRBV19 and TRBJ1-1; 7 nucleotides line up with TRBD1. Germline lookup yields CDR1 LNHDA and CDR2 SQIVND (reference sequence). With V trimmed by 11 bases and J by 0 bases, 6 bases remained unmatched. There are 13 residues in the CDR3. The CDR3 sequence is CAGRQGMNTEAFF. CDR3 DNA sequence: TGTGCCGGTCGACAGGGCATGAACACTGAAGCTTTCTTT.

Comments on this clonotype: A read error may explain this, as a much larger clone is one base away. V is TRBV3-1 and J is TRBJ2-6; 7 positions match TRBD2. The CDR3 spans 16 residues. J was trimmed by 2 bases and V by 3 bases; bases with no gene match: 4. Germline CDR1 is LGHDT and CDR2 is YNNKEL (reference sequence). The CDR3 DNA sequence: TGTGCCAGCAGCCACAGCGGGATCCCTGGGGCCAACGTCCTGACTTTC. Protein sequence: CASSHSGIPGANVLTF.

This clonotype was observed a single time. A much larger clonotype is one base distant, so this may be a read error. Because the CDR3's place on the DNA is in doubt, the DNA is left out and the CDR3 is given as listed by TCRdb. The rearrangement links TRBV7-5 to TRBJ1-2. TRBV7-5 is tagged as a pseudogene. The CDR3 is 19 residues long, counting both termini. CDR3 protein: CISAPEGGHEVGKTYGYTF.

In this sample, this clonotype turned up many times. The rearrangement uses TRBV7-2 and TRBJ1-5; D unresolved. Deletions cut 4 bases from V and 4 bases from J, with 14 bases between. Germline assignment: CDR1 SGHTA and CDR2 FQGNSA. The CDR3 covers 15 residues. The CDR3, as DNA: TGTGCCAGCAGCTCCCAGACCGGGGTGAATCAGCCCCAGCATTTT. It yields the protein CASSSQTGVNQPQHF. Full variable domain (outside the CDR3, taken from reference TRBV7-2 and TRBJ1-5): GAGVSQSPSNKVTEKGKDVELRCDPISGHTALYWYRQSLGQGLEFLIYFQGNSAPDKSGLPSDRFSAERTGGSVSTLTIQRTQQEDSAVYLCASSSQTGVNQPQHFGDGTRLSIL.

This clonotype was seen repeatedly, ten times or more. The V and J genes are TRBV11-3 and TRBJ2-4, with D possibly TRBD1 on 5 matching bases. The V gene lost 1 base and the J gene lost 4 bases, with 5 bases spanning the gap. Germline V gene sequence: CDR1 SGHNT, CDR2 YENEEA. This CDR3 comprises 13 residues. The CDR3: CASSLGQKNIQYF. The CDR3 DNA is TGTGCCAGCAGCTTAGGACAGAAAAACATTCAGTACTTC. The full variable domain, in which reference TRBV11-3 and TRBJ2-4 provide the parts outside the CDR3, is EAGVVQSPRYKIIEKKQPVAFWCNPISGHNTLYWYLQNLGQGPELLIRYENEEAVDDSQLPKDRFSAERLKGVDSTLKIQPAELGDSAVYLCASSLGQKNIQYFGAGTRLSVL.

With respect to this clonotype: Given a far larger clone just one base away, this is likely a sequencing read error. This chain joins TRBV3-1 and TRBJ2-7; D gene uncertain. Per germline, CDR1 LGHDT and CDR2 YNNKEL (reference sequence). This CDR3 is 13 amino acids long. The CDR3 DNA reads as TGTGCCAGCAGCCAAGTGTACCTCTCACGCCCCGACTTC. The encoded protein is CASSQVYLSRPDF.

This clonotype showed up many times. J is TRBJ2-7 and V is TRBV10-3; 7 bases agree with TRBD1. CDR3 length: 18 amino acids. V was pared by 0 bases and J by 3 bases, with 14 bases of the junction left unmatched. Per the germline V gene, CDR1 is ENHRY and CDR2 is SYGVKD. The CDR3 is CAISESSRKGQTRYEQYF. CDR3 DNA: TGTGCCATCAGTGAGTCTTCACGTAAGGGACAGACCCGCTACGAGCAGTACTTC.

Note on this clonotype: With a much larger clone just one base away, this may be a read error. The rearrangement uses TRBV2 and TRBJ2-6; TRBD1 aligns across 11 bases. CDR1 and CDR2 (germline): SNHLY, FYNNEI. The CDR3 consists of 16 residues. CDR3 amino acids: CTSRRTGGPGANVLTF. As DNA, the CDR3 is TGTACCAGCAGAAGGACAGGGGGCCCTGGGGCCAACGTCCTGACTTTC.

Ten or more counts support this clonotype. The chain links TRBV7-6 to TRBJ1-2; D gene unclear. This CDR3 comprises 17 residues. Germline values: CDR1 SGHVS, CDR2 FNYEAQ. Trimming took 5 bases from V and 4 from J, leaving 23 bases between them. DNA of the CDR3: TGTGCCAGCAGCGACTGGCGTGAATCTCGAAAGACCTATGGCTACACCTTC. Protein sequence: CASSDWRESRKTYGYTF.

In this sample, this clonotype turned up many times. This chain joins TRBV5-6 and TRBJ1-2; D gene uncertain. Germline CDR1 is SGHDT and CDR2 is YYEEEE. Trimming stripped 7 bases from V and 4 bases from J, with 23 bases between. The CDR3 length is 16 residues. The CDR3 reads CASRGANSRKTYGYTF. CDR3 DNA sequence: TGTGCCAGCCGTGGCGCCAATAGTCGAAAGACCTATGGCTACACCTTC.

Points on this clonotype: A much larger clone lies a single base off, so this may be a read error. The CDR3 DNA reads TGTGCCAGCGGTCGGACATACCCCGGGGAGCTGTTTTTT. Translated, it gives CASGRTYPGELFF. The gene calls are TRBV11-3 and TRBJ2-2; D perhaps matches TRBD1 (5 bases). CDR1 is SGHNT, CDR2 YENEEA, per germline. Trimming took off 8 bases at V and 6 bases at J, with 13 bases between the two ends. The CDR3 consists of 13 residues.

On this clonotype itself: A much larger clone differs from this one at a single base, so this may be a read error. The chain uses TRBV6-5 and TRBJ1-2, with TRBD1 as a possible D gene (5 bases). V was cut by 5 bases and J by 2 bases, with 18 bases left in between. The germline CDR1 and CDR2 sequences are MNHEY and SVGAGI. The CDR3 contains 16 residues. The CDR3 sequence is CASSKNRHSTNYGYTF. The CDR3, as DNA: TGTGCCAGCAGTAAAAACAGGCACTCAACCAACTATGGCTACACCTTC.

In this sample, this clonotype turned up many times. The rearrangement links TRBV9 to TRBJ2-7; TRBD2 aligns across 11 bases. CDR3 length equals 14 residues. The trim removed 2 bases at V and 7 bases at J, leaving 5 bases unmatched. Germline V gene data show CDR1 as SGDLS and CDR2 as YYNGEE. CDR3 nucleotide sequence: TGTGCCAGCAGCGTTAGCGGGAGGGCTGAAGAGCAGTACTTC. This sequence encodes CASSVSGRAEEQYF.

Notes on this clonotype: One junction end disagrees with the germline gene, perhaps due to a read error. The genes are TRBV3-1 and TRBJ2-2; D possibly corresponds to TRBD2 (5 bases). Germline V gene sequence: CDR1 LGHDT, CDR2 YNNKEL (reference sequence). The CDR3 is 18 residues long. For the CDR3, the DNA is TGTGCCAGCAGCCAGTTCGTTCCCATTTCAGGCTTGACCGGGAAGCTGTTTTTT. It encodes CASSQFVPISGLTGKLFF.

Notes on this clonotype: A much larger clone sits a single nucleotide away, making a read error possible. V usage is TRBV2 and J usage is TRBJ1-2; D not resolved. CDR3 length: 11 amino acids. Per germline, CDR1 SNHLY and CDR2 FYNNEI. CDR3 nucleotides: TGTGCCAGCGTATTGGGGTATGGCCACACCTTC. Protein: CASVLGYGHTF. The full variable domain, its missing parts supplied by reference TRBV2 and TRBJ1-2, is EPEVTQTPSHQVTQMGQEVILRCVPISNHLYFYWYRQILGQKVEFLVSFYNNEISEKSEIFDDQFSVERPDGSNFTLKIRSTKLEDSAMYFCASVLGYGHTFGSGTRLTVV.

The table lists this clonotype with many counts. Sequence at one end of the junction differs from germline and may be a read error. This chain links TRBV30 with TRBJ2-1; weak D call: TRBD2 (5 bases). This CDR3 is built from 10 residues. The germline V gene has CDR1 GTSNPN and CDR2 SVGIG (reference sequence). CDR3 in amino acids: CAGSLHEQFF. CDR3 in DNA: TGTGCCGGGAGTCTCCATGAGCAGTTCTTC.

This clonotype was counted at least ten times. The chain is built from TRBV8-2 and TRBJ2-6; whether TRBD1, the table's D call, matches the DNA was not checked. TRBV8-2 counts as a pseudogene. This CDR3 comprises 17 residues. This chain's CDR3 is CGIRHRITQSRANVLTF. The CDR3 DNA follows: TGTGGCATTCGGCACAGGATAACACAAAGTCGGGCCAACGTCCTGACTTTC.

This clonotype showed up many times. The chain is built from TRBV13 and TRBJ1-1; tentative D call: TRBD1 (5 bases). This CDR3 spans 18 amino acids. Trimming removed 5 bases from V and 1 base from J, with 23 bases in between. From germline, CDR1 is PRHDT and CDR2 FYEKMQ (reference sequence). CDR3 nucleotide sequence: TGTGCCAGCAGCCTCTCTCACTACGGAGGGACCCCGAACACTGAAGCTTTCTTT. Amino acid sequence: CASSLSHYGGTPNTEAFF.